This entry concerns a single T cell receptor beta chain. The antigen is undetermined. V gave up 2 bases and J gave up 2 bases; unmatched junction bases: 6. CDR3 size: 16 residues. From germline, CDR1 is MNHEY and CDR2 SVGAGI. The sample is drawn from a study of cytomegalovirus exposure and HLA in healthy donors. Study-level findings and limits: Many donors carried some public TCRs, although rarity characterized most TCR sequences.

PCR was performed using 60 Vbeta and 13 Jbeta primers. Sequencing was performed with immunoSEQ multiplex PCR; in TCRdb, only in-frame clones are kept and a portion is missing. The sample holds approximately 190,000 clones; roughly four fifths are singletons and the top ten take roughly 3.1%. The V and J genes are TRBV6-5 and TRBJ1-3; TRBD1 aligns across 7 bases. This receptor was obtained from a man aged 35 to 55 in good health and CMV-seropositive. Sequencing used PBMCs. CDR3 nucleotide sequence: TGTGCCAGCAGTTACGGGCAGGGGGGTCCTGGAAACACCATATATTTT. Translation gives CASSYGQGGPGNTIYF.